This TCR beta chain was captured by sequencing in a study of response to subunit inactivated influenza vaccine. Ten or more counts support this clonotype. J gave up 2 bases and V 4 bases, and 8 bases lay outside the gene matches. This CDR3 is built from 14 residues. Germline V gene lookup returns CDR1 DFQATT and CDR2 SNEGSKA (reference sequence). TCRdb called the RT-PCR reads again in MiXCR, with one record for every CDR3 protein. This sample has fewer than 700,000 distinct CDR3 sequences; 13% occur once, and the top ten carry over 10%. This receptor was identified in a man aged 50-60 years who received an inactivated influenza vaccine. The chain has TRBV20-1 and TRBJ2-7; the match to TRBD2 covers 7 bases. The source was PBMCs from blood, collected about 6 weeks after vaccination. The CDR3 sequence is CSAIIPGGTYEQYF. DNA for the CDR3: TGCAGTGCTATTATTCCGGGAGGCACCTACGAGCAGTACTTC.